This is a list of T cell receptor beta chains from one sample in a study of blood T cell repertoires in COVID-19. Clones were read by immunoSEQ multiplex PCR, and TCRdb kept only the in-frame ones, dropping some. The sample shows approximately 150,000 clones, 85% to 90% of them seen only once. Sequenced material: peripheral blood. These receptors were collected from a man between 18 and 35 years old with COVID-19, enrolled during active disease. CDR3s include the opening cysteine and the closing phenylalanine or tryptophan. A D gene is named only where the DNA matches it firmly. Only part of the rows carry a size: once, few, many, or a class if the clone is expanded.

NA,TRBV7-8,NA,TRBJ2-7,CASSGRDYEQYF,TGTGCCAGCAGCGGGCGAGACTACGAGCAGTACTTC
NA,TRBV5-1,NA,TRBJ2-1,CASSGTDSYNEQFF,TGCGCCAGCAGCGGGACGGACAGCTACAATGAGCAGTTCTTC
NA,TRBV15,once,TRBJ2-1,CATSRELGSYNEQFF,TGTGCCACCAGCAGAGAACTAGGGTCCTACAATGAGCAGTTCTTC
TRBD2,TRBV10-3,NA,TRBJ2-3,CATDLREGPADTQYF,TGTGCCACCGACCTGCGGGAGGGCCCTGCAGATACGCAGTATTTT
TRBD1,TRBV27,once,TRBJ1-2,CASSFEQGANDYGYTF,TGTGCCAGCAGTTTCGAACAGGGGGCAAATGACTATGGCTACACCTTC
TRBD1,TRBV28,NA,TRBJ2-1,CAGSRDRGSNEQFF,TGTGCCGGATCCCGGGACAGGGGTAGCAATGAGCAGTTCTTC
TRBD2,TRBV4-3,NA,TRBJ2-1,CASSQEVASGYNEQFF,TGCGCCAGCAGCCAAGAGGTAGCTAGCGGATACAATGAGCAGTTCTTC
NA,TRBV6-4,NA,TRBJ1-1,CASSGGEGTEAFF,TGTGCCAGCAGTGGGGGGGAAGGAACTGAAGCTTTCTTT
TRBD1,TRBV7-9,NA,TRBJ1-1,CASSSGTGVNTEAFF,TGTGCCAGCAGCTCCGGGACAGGGGTGAACACTGAAGCTTTCTTT
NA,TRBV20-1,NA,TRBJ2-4,CSASPRSLAKNIQYF,TGCAGTGCTAGTCCGAGGAGCCTAGCCAAAAACATTCAGTACTTC
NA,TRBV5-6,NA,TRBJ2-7,CASSLGRSYEQYF,TGTGCCAGCAGCTTGGGGCGGAGCTACGAGCAGTACTTC
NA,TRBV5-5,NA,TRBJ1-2,CASSSATDYGYTF,TGTGCCAGCAGCTCGGCGACAGACTATGGCTACACCTTC
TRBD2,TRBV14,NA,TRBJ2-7,CASSLLAGGYYEQYF,TGTGCCAGCAGCCTTCTAGCGGGGGGATACTACGAGCAGTACTTC